Each of the 7 T cell receptor beta chains below was sequenced from the same sample in a study of T cells in Graves' hyperthyroidism and ophthalmopathy. Amplification of TCR beta CDR3 regions used RNA as the template. Carried out on the TCR CDR3, a first-round RT-PCR used the HTBI primer set. A single record per CDR3 protein comes from TCRdb applying MiXCR to the multiplex PCR reads. The table shows approximately 510,000 distinct CDR3 sequences, with around 20% occurring only once. The sample was blood. The receptors were gathered from a man younger than 30 with Graves' hyperthyroidism.

The rearrangement joins TRBV5-1 to TRBJ2-5, with D possibly TRBD2 on 6 matching bases. Germline V gene lookup returns CDR1 SGHRS and CDR2 YFSETQ. V gave up 2 bases and J gave up 5 bases, with 19 bases separating them. The CDR3 runs to 16 residues. The CDR3 DNA follows: TGCGCCAGCAGCTTCGGGTACGGGGGAGTGAGCGAGACCCAGTACTTC. This translates into CASSFGYGGVSETQYF.

A note on this clonotype: A much larger clone sits a single nucleotide away, making a read error possible. The missing conserved phenylalanine or tryptophan at the end of this CDR3 makes a read error likely. CDR3 in DNA: TGTGCCAGCAGCTACGGCGGGGGCCCCACCGGGGAGCTGTTTGTT. Protein sequence: CASSYGGGPTGELFV. The V call is TRBV6-5, the J call TRBJ2-2; D is perhaps TRBD2 (7 bases). The germline V gene has CDR1 MNHEY and CDR2 SVGAGI. Trimming shortened V by 6 bases and J by 4 bases, and 15 bases separated the two germline ends. CDR3 size: 15 residues.

Many counts were recorded for this clonotype. The chain is built from TRBV19 and TRBJ1-5; maybe TRBD1 (5 bases). This CDR3 comprises 14 residues. Germline values: CDR1 LNHDA, CDR2 SQIVND (reference sequence). V was trimmed by 7 bases and J by 4 bases, leaving 14 bases between them. The CDR3: CASKEGPVNQPQHF. CDR3 DNA: TGTGCCAGTAAGGAGGGGCCGGTGAATCAGCCCCAGCATTTT.

The chain recombines TRBV5-5 with TRBJ1-2; a weak D match, TRBD1 (5 bases). The CDR3 extends over 14 amino acids. Germline V gives CDR1 SGHKS, CDR2 YYEKEE (reference sequence). The V end was cut by 6 bases, the J end by 2 bases, with 14 bases between. CDR3 sequence reads: CASMTGAGNYGYTF. Written as DNA, the CDR3 is TGTGCCAGCATGACCGGGGCAGGGAACTATGGCTACACCTTC.

This clonotype appeared many times. The gene calls are TRBV6-2 or TRBV6-3 and TRBJ1-1; weak D call: TRBD1 (5 bases). Germline V gene lookup returns CDR1 MNHEY and CDR2 SVGEGT. The V and J ends lost 2 bases and 4 bases respectively, with 11 bases between them. The length of the CDR3 is 14 residues. Written as DNA, the CDR3 is TGTGCCAGCAGTTACACGACGGGGGGCACTGAAGCTTTCTTT. It encodes CASSYTTGGTEAFF.

The V call is TRBV7-9, the J call TRBJ2-7, with D unresolved. This CDR3 is built from 13 residues. Looked up from germline, CDR1 is SEHNR and CDR2 is FQNEAQ (reference sequence). The germline V and J ends were trimmed by 5 bases and 6 bases, with 14 bases remaining between them. The DNA for the CDR3 is TGTGCCAGCAGCCCTTATGGAAGTCGCGAGCAGTACTTC. Protein: CASSPYGSREQYF.

The CDR3 loop is CASSFRGLAEEETQYF. CDR3 DNA: TGTGCCAGCAGTTTTAGGGGACTAGCGGAAGAAGAGACCCAGTACTTC. The rearrangement links TRBV27 to TRBJ2-5; 11 nucleotides line up with TRBD2. The V and J ends lost 3 bases and 3 bases, in that order; junction bases with no gene match: 6. The CDR3 is 16 amino acids. CDR1 is MNHEY and CDR2 is SMNVEV in the germline V gene (reference sequence).